Shown below are 17 T cell receptor beta chains from a single sample sequenced in a study of T-cell memory formation after mild COVID-19. One entry per CDR3 protein, called by TCRdb with MiXCR from the 5' RACE reads. This table holds about 340,000 distinct CDR3 sequences, 13% found once. The sequenced sample consisted of PBMCs or a T cell subset sorted from them (not recorded which). The receptors come from a man in his late teens or twenties who had mild COVID-19 (a few samples of this study predate the infection). Cell type and time point are not known.

This clonotype was found a few times. This sequence joins TRBV7-9 and TRBJ2-7; D is ambiguous. The germline gives CDR1 SEHNR, CDR2 FQNEAQ (reference sequence). The germline V and J ends were trimmed by 8 bases and 0 bases, with 11 bases remaining between them. CDR3 length equals 13 residues. The chain's CDR3 is CASSVVNSYEQYF. The CDR3 nucleotides are TGTGCCAGCTCGGTGGTAAACTCCTACGAGCAGTACTTC.

This clonotype was seen a few times. V usage is TRBV6-1 and J usage is TRBJ2-5; maybe TRBD2 (6 bases). The CDR3 has 15 amino acids. Trimming shortened V by 0 bases and J by 5 bases, and 13 bases separated the two germline ends. Per the germline V gene, CDR1 is MNHNS and CDR2 is SASEGT. The CDR3 coding sequence is TGTGCCAGCAGTGAAGCGGATGGGGAGGTGGAGACCCAGTACTTC. This encodes CASSEADGEVETQYF.

V gene TRBV13 combines with J gene TRBJ2-3; a possible D gene is TRBD2 (5 bases). The V end lost 5 bases, the J end lost 1 base, and 13 bases lay between the germline ends. CDR3 length equals 15 residues. In germline, CDR1 is PRHDT, CDR2 FYEKMQ (reference sequence). The DNA of the CDR3 is TGTGCCAGCAGCCCCCGCGAGGGCCGCACAGATACGCAGTATTTT. Translated: CASSPREGRTDTQYF.

This chain links TRBV4-3 with TRBJ1-1; tentatively, D is TRBD1 (5 bases). Trimming took off 0 bases at V and 6 bases at J, with 17 bases between the two ends. The CDR3 extends over 16 amino acids. Germline V CDR1 and CDR2: LGHNA, YSLEER. DNA of the CDR3: TGCGCCAGCAGCCAAGATTCGAGGAATCCAGGGTCTGAAGCTTTCTTT. This codes for CASSQDSRNPGSEAFF.

This clonotype was seen a few times. The rearrangement uses TRBV6-2 or TRBV6-3 and TRBJ2-1; D possibly uses TRBD1 or TRBD2 (5 bases each). In germline, CDR1 is MNHEY, CDR2 SVGEGT. The CDR3 sequence is 15 residues long. The V end lost 5 bases, the J end lost 0 bases, and 11 bases lay between the germline ends. The CDR3 bases are TGTGCCAGCAGTCGGGACGGTTTCTCCTACAATGAGCAGTTCTTC. It specifies CASSRDGFSYNEQFF.

This clonotype was recorded a few times. The chain couples TRBV20-1 to TRBJ1-4; 10 bases match TRBD1. The J segment lost 8 bases and the V segment lost 4 bases, leaving 7 bases of the junction unmatched. The CDR3 is made up of 14 amino acids. Germline CDR1 reads DFQATT; CDR2 reads SNEGSKA (reference sequence). The chain's CDR3 is CSAKTGGEGEKLFF. DNA of the CDR3: TGCAGTGCTAAGACAGGGGGCGAGGGGGAAAAACTGTTTTTT.

This rearrangement joins TRBV20-1 to TRBJ2-3; 7 nucleotides line up with TRBD1. Germline CDR1 DFQATT, CDR2 SNEGSKA (reference sequence). CDR3 length: 11 amino acids. V lost 2 bases to trimming and J lost 10 bases; unmatched junction nucleotides: 3. CDR3 sequence: CSARSGGSQYF. The CDR3 coding sequence is TGCAGTGCTAGATCAGGGGGATCGCAGTATTTT.

This clonotype showed up just a few times. The chain couples TRBV4-1 to TRBJ2-5, with 12 bases matching TRBD2. Trimming removed 0 bases from V and 4 bases from J; junction bases left unmatched: 12. The CDR3 loop spans 19 amino acids. CDR1 and CDR2 from the germline V gene are MGHRA and YSYEKL. Written as DNA, the CDR3 is TGCGCCAGCAGCCAAGATTCGGCTAGCGGGGGGGTTTTGGCAGAGACCCAGTACTTC. Amino acids: CASSQDSASGGVLAETQYF.

This clonotype was seen many times. This chain joins TRBV20-1 and TRBJ2-3; TRBD2 matches at 10 bases. CDR1 is DFQATT, CDR2 SNEGSKA, per germline (reference sequence). This CDR3 contains 14 residues. With V trimmed by 2 bases and J by 1 base, 0 bases remained unmatched. The CDR3 DNA reads as TGCAGTGCTAGACTAGCGGGGGGCACAGATACGCAGTATTTT. Translating gives CSARLAGGTDTQYF.

This clonotype was observed a handful of times. The J gene is TRBJ1-1, the V gene TRBV28; no firm D call. Looked up from germline, CDR1 is MDHEN and CDR2 is SYDVKM. The CDR3 is made up of 12 amino acids. Trimming stripped 2 bases from V and 3 bases from J, with 4 bases between. CDR3: CASSLRYTEAFF. The CDR3 DNA follows: TGTGCCAGCAGTTTAAGGTACACTGAAGCTTTCTTT.

This clonotype showed up just a few times. The CDR3 sequence: CATSRDLVETQYF. The CDR3, as DNA: TGTGCCACCAGCAGAGATCTAGTGGAGACCCAGTACTTC. This chain joins TRBV15 and TRBJ2-5; D is unclear. The CDR3 covers 13 residues. The germline gives CDR1 LNHNV, CDR2 YYDKDF (reference sequence). V lost 0 bases to trimming and J lost 5 bases, with 7 bases between them.

This clonotype appeared a few times. The V call is TRBV20-1, the J call TRBJ1-2; D is perhaps TRBD1 (5 bases). V was cut by 6 bases and J by 5 bases, with 13 bases left in between. CDR1 is DFQATT and CDR2 is SNEGSKA in the germline V gene (reference sequence). This CDR3 has 12 residues. CDR3 nucleotide sequence: TGCAGTGCAACCTGGGGGTCGTATGGCTACACCTTC. It encodes CSATWGSYGYTF.

The chain recombines TRBV10-3 with TRBJ2-7; D possibly uses TRBD1 or TRBD2 (7 bases each). CDR1 is ENHRY, CDR2 SYGVKD, per germline. The CDR3 sequence is 14 residues long. V was clipped by 2 bases and J by 6 bases, with 14 bases between them. The CDR3 region is CAISEVAGGGEQYV. In DNA, the CDR3 is TGTGCCATCAGTGAGGTCGCAGGGGGGGGCGAGCAGTACGTC.

This sequence joins TRBV12-3 or TRBV12-4 and TRBJ2-1, with D perhaps TRBD1 or TRBD2 (5 bases each). The CDR3 is 15 amino acids. With 8 bases removed from V and 4 bases from J, the gap between germline ends came to 18 bases. The CDR3, as DNA: TGTGCCAGCGTCTTCTGGGGACGGGCGTACAATGAGCAGTTCTTC. Translating it yields CASVFWGRAYNEQFF.

The V gene is TRBV21-1, the J gene TRBJ2-2; no DNA check was done on the table's D call, TRBD2. TRBV21-1 is assigned pseudogene status. The CDR3 is 18 amino acids. The CDR3 nucleotides read TGTGCCAGCAGCAGCCGGGCCCCGAGGCGGTGCGGCACCGGGGAGCTGTTTTTT. It translates to CASSSRAPRRCGTGELFF.

This clonotype was recorded a few times. This sequence joins TRBV7-9 and TRBJ1-5, with 7 bases fitting TRBD1. CDR1 is SEHNR and CDR2 is FQNEAQ in the germline V gene (reference sequence). Germline trimming cut 5 bases from V and 0 bases from J; bases unmatched to any gene: 4. The CDR3 contains 15 residues. DNA for the CDR3: TGTGCCAGCAGCAAGGACAGGTATAGCAATCAGCCCCAGCATTTT. Amino acid sequence: CASSKDRYSNQPQHF.

This clonotype was seen many times. This rearrangement joins TRBV28 to TRBJ2-2; D gene uncertain. The V gene lost 2 bases and the J gene lost 1 base, with 8 bases spanning the gap. Germline lookup yields CDR1 MDHEN and CDR2 SYDVKM. The CDR3 is 15 residues long. CDR3 region: CASSLGLGNTGELFF. The CDR3 DNA is TGTGCCAGCAGTTTAGGTTTGGGGAACACCGGGGAGCTGTTTTTT. The full variable domain, completed using reference TRBV28 and TRBJ2-2, is DVKVTQSSRYLVKRTGEKVFLECVQDMDHENMFWYRQDPGLGLRLIYFSYDVKMKEKGDIPEGYSVSREKKERFSLILESASTNQTSMYLCASSLGLGNTGELFFGEGSRLTVL.